This TCR beta chain was profiled in a study of blood T cells in healthy people across ages. A sample-barcoded 5' primer and a J-beta primer mix were used in a second PCR of about 6 to 11 cycles. MiXCR, run by TCRdb on the 5' RACE reads, gives a single entry per CDR3 protein. The sample lists about 1 million distinct CDR3 sequences, more than 35% seen once, with approximately 17% in the top ten. CDR3 length equals 15 residues. Germline V lookup: CDR1 MNHEY, CDR2 SVGAGI. V gave up 2 bases and J gave up 4 bases, with 12 bases separating them. The chain links TRBV6-5 to TRBJ2-1, with D maybe TRBD2 (6 bases). This clonotype was obtained from a woman in her sixties or seventies in good health. The source material was blood. The DNA of the CDR3 is TGTGCCAGCAGTTACATACCGGGACTTTACAATGAGCAGTTCTTC. Its translation is CASSYIPGLYNEQFF.